The 4 T cell receptor beta chains reported below all come from one sample, sequenced in a study of blood T cell repertoires in COVID-19. Libraries were prepared by immunoSEQ multiplex PCR; TCRdb keeps only in-frame clonotypes and omits some of them. The sample includes approximately 200,000 clones, 75% to 85% of them seen just once. Sequencing was carried out using PBMCs or T cells enriched from blood (not recorded which). These receptor sequences come from a woman aged 35 to 49 with acute COVID-19.

The chain combines TRBV9 with TRBJ1-3; D uncertain. This CDR3 is 13 amino acids long. Trimming took off 3 bases at V and 0 bases at J, with 4 bases between the two ends. The germline V gene has CDR1 SGDLS and CDR2 YYNGEE. CDR3 sequence (DNA): TGTGCCAGCAGCGCCTACTCTGGAAACACCATATATTTT. Translated, it gives CASSAYSGNTIYF.

The table lists this clone with a count of one. The chain links TRBV28 to TRBJ1-3, with D possibly matching TRBD1 (5 bases). The CDR3 loop spans 15 amino acids. In germline, CDR1 is MDHEN, CDR2 SYDVKM. The ends were cut back, 7 bases at V and 2 bases at J, with 15 bases in the middle. The CDR3 is CASTPGGSAGNTIYF. In nucleotides, the CDR3 is TGTGCCAGCACCCCGGGGGGTTCGGCTGGAAACACCATATATTTT.

This chain links TRBV19 with TRBJ2-1; 9 nucleotides match TRBD1. CDR3 size: 15 residues. V lost 5 bases to trimming and J lost 9 bases; unmatched junction nucleotides: 11. CDR1 LNHDA and CDR2 SQIVND come from the germline V gene (reference sequence). CDR3 DNA sequence: TGTGCCAGTAGTCTGGCAACAGGGGGCATAGGTGAGCAGTTCTTC. Translated, it gives CASSLATGGIGEQFF.

The chain links TRBV27 to TRBJ2-7, with D possibly TRBD1 on 5 matching bases. Germline values: CDR1 MNHEY, CDR2 SMNVEV (reference sequence). This CDR3 comprises 16 residues. V was pared by 6 bases and J by 0 bases, with 18 bases between. The CDR3 bases are TGTGCCAGCAGCCCAGTAGTCAGGACACTCTCCTACGAGCAGTACTTC. This translates into CASSPVVRTLSYEQYF.